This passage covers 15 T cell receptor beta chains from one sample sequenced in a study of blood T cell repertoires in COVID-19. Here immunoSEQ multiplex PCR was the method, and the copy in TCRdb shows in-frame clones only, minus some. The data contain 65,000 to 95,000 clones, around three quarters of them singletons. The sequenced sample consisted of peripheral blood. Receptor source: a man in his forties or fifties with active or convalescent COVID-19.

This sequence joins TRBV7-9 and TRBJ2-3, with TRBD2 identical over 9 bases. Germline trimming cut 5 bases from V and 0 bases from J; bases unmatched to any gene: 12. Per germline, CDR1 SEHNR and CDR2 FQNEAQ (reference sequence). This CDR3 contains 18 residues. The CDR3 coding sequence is TGTGCCAGCAGCCGGGGACTAGCCCTATCCCCTAGCACAGATACGCAGTATTTT. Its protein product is CASSRGLALSPSTDTQYF.

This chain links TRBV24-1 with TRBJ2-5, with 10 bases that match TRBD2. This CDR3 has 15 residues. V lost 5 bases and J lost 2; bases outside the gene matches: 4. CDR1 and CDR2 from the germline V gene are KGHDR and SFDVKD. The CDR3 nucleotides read TGTGCCACCAGTGCGCGGACTAGCGGTCAAGAGACCCAGTACTTC. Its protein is CATSARTSGQETQYF.

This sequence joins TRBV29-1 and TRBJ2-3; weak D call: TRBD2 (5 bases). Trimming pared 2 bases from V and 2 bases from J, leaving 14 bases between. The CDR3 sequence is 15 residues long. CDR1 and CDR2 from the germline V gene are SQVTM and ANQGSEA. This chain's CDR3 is CSVETRAGLTDTQYF. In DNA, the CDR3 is TGCAGCGTTGAAACCCGGGCCGGACTCACAGATACGCAGTATTTT.

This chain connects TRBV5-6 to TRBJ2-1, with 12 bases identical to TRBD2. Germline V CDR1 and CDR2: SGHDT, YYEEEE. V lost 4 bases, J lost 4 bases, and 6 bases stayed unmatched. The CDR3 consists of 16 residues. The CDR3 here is CASSVTGTSGYNEQFF. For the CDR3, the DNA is TGTGCCAGCAGCGTAACCGGGACTAGCGGGTACAATGAGCAGTTCTTC. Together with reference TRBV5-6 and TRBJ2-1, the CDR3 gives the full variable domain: DAGVTQSPTHLIKTRGQQVTLRCSPKSGHDTVSWYQQALGQGPQFIFQYYEEEERQRGNFPDRFSGHQFPNYSSELNVNALLLGDSALYLCASSVTGTSGYNEQFFGPGTRLTVL.

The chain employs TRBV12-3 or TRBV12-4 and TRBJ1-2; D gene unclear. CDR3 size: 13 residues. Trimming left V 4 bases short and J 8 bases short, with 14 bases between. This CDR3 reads CASSYNKGGGYTF. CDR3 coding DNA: TGTGCCAGCAGTTATAACAAGGGCGGGGGCTACACCTTC.

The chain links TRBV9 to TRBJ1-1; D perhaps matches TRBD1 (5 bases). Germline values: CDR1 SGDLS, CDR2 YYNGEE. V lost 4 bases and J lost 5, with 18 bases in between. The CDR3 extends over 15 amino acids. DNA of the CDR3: TGTGCCAGCAGCTCGGGACTCCCCGGGGTGACTGAAGCTTTCTTT. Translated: CASSSGLPGVTEAFF.

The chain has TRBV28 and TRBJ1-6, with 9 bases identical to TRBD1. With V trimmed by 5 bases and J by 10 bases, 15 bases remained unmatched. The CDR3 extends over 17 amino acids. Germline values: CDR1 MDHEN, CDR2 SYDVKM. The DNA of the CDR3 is TGTGCCAGCAGTGCCACCCGGACAGGGGCCACCCTATCACCCCTCCACTTT. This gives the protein CASSATRTGATLSPLHF.

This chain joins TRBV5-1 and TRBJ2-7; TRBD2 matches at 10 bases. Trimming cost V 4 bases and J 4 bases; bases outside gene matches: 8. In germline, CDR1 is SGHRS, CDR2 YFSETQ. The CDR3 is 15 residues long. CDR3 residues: CASSRPASGGYEQYF. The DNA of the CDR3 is TGCGCCAGCAGCCGCCCGGCTAGCGGGGGATACGAGCAGTACTTC.

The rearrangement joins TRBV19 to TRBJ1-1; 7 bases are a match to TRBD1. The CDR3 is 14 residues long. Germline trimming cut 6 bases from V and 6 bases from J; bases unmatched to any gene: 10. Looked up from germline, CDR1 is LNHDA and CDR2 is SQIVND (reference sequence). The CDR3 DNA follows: TGTGCCAGTAGCCTGGTACAGGGGATTTCTGAAGCTTTCTTT. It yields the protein CASSLVQGISEAFF.

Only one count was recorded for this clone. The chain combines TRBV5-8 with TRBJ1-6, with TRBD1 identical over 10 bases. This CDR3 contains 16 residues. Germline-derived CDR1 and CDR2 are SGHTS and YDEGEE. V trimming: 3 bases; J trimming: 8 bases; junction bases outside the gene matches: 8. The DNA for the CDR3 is TGTGCCAGCAGCTCGGGACAGGGGCTAAGTGATTCACCCCTCCACTTT. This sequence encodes CASSSGQGLSDSPLHF.

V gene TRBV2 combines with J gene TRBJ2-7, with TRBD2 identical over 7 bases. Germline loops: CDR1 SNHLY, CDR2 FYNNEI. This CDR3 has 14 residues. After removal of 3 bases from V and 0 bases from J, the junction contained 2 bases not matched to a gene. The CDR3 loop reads CASSDRGGSYEQYF. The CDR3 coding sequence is TGTGCCAGCAGTGACCGCGGGGGCTCCTACGAGCAGTACTTC.

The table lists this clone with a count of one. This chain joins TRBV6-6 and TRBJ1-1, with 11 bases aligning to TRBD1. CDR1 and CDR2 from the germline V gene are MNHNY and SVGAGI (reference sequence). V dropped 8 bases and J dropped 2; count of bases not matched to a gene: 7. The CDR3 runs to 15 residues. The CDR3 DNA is TGTGCCAGCCTTCCGGGACAGGGGGGTAACACTGAAGCTTTCTTT. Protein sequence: CASLPGQGGNTEAFF.

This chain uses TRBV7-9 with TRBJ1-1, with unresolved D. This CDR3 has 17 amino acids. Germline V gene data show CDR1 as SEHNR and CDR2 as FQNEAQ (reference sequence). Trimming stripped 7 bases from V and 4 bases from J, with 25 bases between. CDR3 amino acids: CASTVSRAQSRGTEAFF. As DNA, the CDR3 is TGTGCCAGCACCGTTTCGAGGGCGCAGTCCCGTGGCACTGAAGCTTTCTTT. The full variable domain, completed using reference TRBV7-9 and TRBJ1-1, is DTGVSQNPRHKITKRGQNVTFRCDPISEHNRLYWYRQTLGQGPEFLTYFQNEAQLEKSRLLSDRFSAERPKGSFSTLEIQRTEQGDSAMYLCASTVSRAQSRGTEAFFGQGTRLTVV.

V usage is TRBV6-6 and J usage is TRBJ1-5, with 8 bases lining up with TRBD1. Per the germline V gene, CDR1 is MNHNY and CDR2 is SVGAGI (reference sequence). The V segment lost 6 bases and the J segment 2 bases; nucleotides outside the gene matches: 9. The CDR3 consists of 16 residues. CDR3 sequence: CASSGQGGGGNQPQHF. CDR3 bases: TGTGCCAGCAGCGGACAGGGCGGAGGGGGCAATCAGCCCCAGCATTTT.

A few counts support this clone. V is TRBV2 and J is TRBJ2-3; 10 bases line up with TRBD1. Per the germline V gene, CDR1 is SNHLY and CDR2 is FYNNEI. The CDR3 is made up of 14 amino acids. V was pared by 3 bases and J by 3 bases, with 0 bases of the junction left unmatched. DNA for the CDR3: TGTGCCAGCAGTGAGGGACAGGGGACAGATACGCAGTATTTT. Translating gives CASSEGQGTDTQYF.